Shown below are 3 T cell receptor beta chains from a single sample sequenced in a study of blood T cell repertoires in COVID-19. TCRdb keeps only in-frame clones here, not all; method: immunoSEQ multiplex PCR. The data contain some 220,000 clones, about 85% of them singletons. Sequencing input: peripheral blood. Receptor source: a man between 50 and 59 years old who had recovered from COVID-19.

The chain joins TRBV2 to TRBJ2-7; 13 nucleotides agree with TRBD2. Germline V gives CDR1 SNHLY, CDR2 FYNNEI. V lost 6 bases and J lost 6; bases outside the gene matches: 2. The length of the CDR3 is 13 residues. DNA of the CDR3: TGTGCCAGCAGGGGACTAGCGGGACGCGAGCAGTACTTC. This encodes CASRGLAGREQYF. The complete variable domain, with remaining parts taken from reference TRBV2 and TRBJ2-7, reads EPEVTQTPSHQVTQMGQEVILRCVPISNHLYFYWYRQILGQKVEFLVSFYNNEISEKSEIFDDQFSVERPDGSNFTLKIRSTKLEDSAMYFCASRGLAGREQYFGPGTRLTVT.

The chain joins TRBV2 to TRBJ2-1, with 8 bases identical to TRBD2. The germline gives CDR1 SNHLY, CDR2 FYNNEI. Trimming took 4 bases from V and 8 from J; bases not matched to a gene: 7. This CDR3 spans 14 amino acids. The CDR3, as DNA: TGTGCCAGCAGTGGGGCGGGAGGTCTCGATGAGCAGTTCTTC. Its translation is CASSGAGGLDEQFF. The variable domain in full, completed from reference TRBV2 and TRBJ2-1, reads EPEVTQTPSHQVTQMGQEVILRCVPISNHLYFYWYRQILGQKVEFLVSFYNNEISEKSEIFDDQFSVERPDGSNFTLKIRSTKLEDSAMYFCASSGAGGLDEQFFGPGTRLTVL.

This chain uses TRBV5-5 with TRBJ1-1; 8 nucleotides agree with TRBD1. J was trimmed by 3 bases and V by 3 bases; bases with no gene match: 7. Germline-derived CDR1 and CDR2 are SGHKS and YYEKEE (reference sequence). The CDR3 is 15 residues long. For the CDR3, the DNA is TGTGCCAGCAGCTCAGCAGGGGGCTACGACACTGAAGCTTTCTTT. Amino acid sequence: CASSSAGGYDTEAFF.